This is a list of T cell receptor beta chains from one sample in a study of cytomegalovirus exposure and HLA in healthy donors. Produced via immunoSEQ multiplex PCR; TCRdb's table is partial and in-frame only. The table has 200,000 or so clones, 87% seen once. What was sequenced was PBMCs. These receptors were collected from a young woman in good health and CMV-seropositive. The CDR3 runs from the conserved cysteine through the conserved F or W. D genes are given only for firm matches. A clone size is listed for some rows: how often the clone was seen (once, few, many), or a class if it is expanded.

cdr3_nt	cdr3_aa	d_call	clone_size	v_call	j_call
TGTGCCAGCAGCCACGGTACCGGGGAGCCCTCCTACAATGAGCAGTTCTTC	CASSHGTGEPSYNEQFF	.	.	TRBV4-2	TRBJ2-1
TGTGCCAGCAGTTACGGACAGGGAACTGAAGCTTTCTTT	CASSYGQGTEAFF	TRBD1	once	TRBV28	TRBJ1-1
TGCGCCAGCAGCCAGGGGACAGGGGGCTTAAACAATCAGCCCCAGCATTTT	CASSQGTGGLNNQPQHF	TRBD1	few	TRBV4-1	TRBJ1-5
TGTGCCTCCCAGGACAGGGGGCATCAGCCCCAGCATTTT	CASQDRGHQPQHF	TRBD1	.	TRBV19	TRBJ1-5
TGTGCCAGCGATACGGGACAGGGGGCGAGTACCGGGGAGCTGTTTTTT	CASDTGQGASTGELFF	TRBD1	.	TRBV6-6	TRBJ2-2
TGCGCCAGCAGCTTGGCCGTACAGTCTGGGAGAGCCAAAAACATTCAGTACTTC	CASSLAVQSGRAKNIQYF	.	.	TRBV5-1	TRBJ2-4
TGTGCCAGCACGGCGGGAGCTATAGATACGCAGTATTTT	CASTAGAIDTQYF	TRBD2	once	TRBV28	TRBJ2-3
TGTGCCATCAGTGCTGTGGGTGAGGCCTCCTACGAGCAGTACTTC	CAISAVGEASYEQYF	.	.	TRBV10-3	TRBJ2-7
TGTGCCAGCAGGAAATCTAGACAGGGGGCCCAAGAGACCCAGTACTTC	CASRKSRQGAQETQYF	TRBD1	.	TRBV2	TRBJ2-5
TGTGCCAGCAGCTTATCAGCGGGAGCCACCGGGGAGCTGTTTTTT	CASSLSAGATGELFF	TRBD2	.	TRBV11-2	TRBJ2-2
TGTGCCAGCTCACCACCGTTAGTTACAGGGAACACTGAAGCTTTCTTT	CASSPPLVTGNTEAFF	.	.	TRBV18	TRBJ1-1
TGCGCCAGCAGCCCAAAGGGGACCCCGACAGGGAACACCGGGGAGCTGTTTTTT	CASSPKGTPTGNTGELFF	.	.	TRBV5-1	TRBJ2-2
TGTGCCAGCAGCTTGGAAAACAGGGTCGATGAGCAGTTCTTC	CASSLENRVDEQFF	.	.	TRBV5-4	TRBJ2-1
TGTGCCAGCAGCGTAGGGGGGACAGGGGCCGGCTACACCTTC	CASSVGGTGAGYTF	TRBD1	.	TRBV9	TRBJ1-2
TGTGCCACCAGACTAGCGGGGAACTACGAGCAGTACTTC	CATRLAGNYEQYF	TRBD2	.	TRBV27	TRBJ2-7
TGTGCCAGTAGGGAGGAGGGCATGAATCAGCCCCAGCATTTT	CASREEGMNQPQHF	.	.	TRBV19	TRBJ1-5
TGTGCCAGCAGTGACCCGGGAAGGTCGACCTCCTATGGCTACACCTTC	CASSDPGRSTSYGYTF	.	.	TRBV25-1	TRBJ1-2
TGTGCCAGCAGTTACATGCAGGGGGCTGGCACCGGGGAGCTGTTTTTT	CASSYMQGAGTGELFF	TRBD1	.	TRBV6-5	TRBJ2-2
TGTGCCAGCAGCCCCTGGAGAGGACAGGGGGCTGTGGAGCTGTTTTTT	CASSPWRGQGAVELFF	TRBD1	.	TRBV11-3	TRBJ2-2
TGCGCCAGCAGCTGGGGACAGGGAGAGAACTATGGCTACACCTTC	CASSWGQGENYGYTF	TRBD1	.	TRBV5-1	TRBJ1-2
TGTGCCAGCAGTGCCCCTCAGCGGGAGATACCGGATGAGCAGTTCTTC	CASSAPQREIPDEQFF	TRBD2	.	TRBV27	TRBJ2-1
TGTGCCTGGAGTCACGGCGGTGACGATCAGCCCCAGCATTTT	CAWSHGGDDQPQHF	.	few	TRBV30	TRBJ1-5
TGTGCCAGCAGTTTAGTCGAGCGGCCTTACAATGAGCAGTTCTTC	CASSLVERPYNEQFF	.	.	TRBV28	TRBJ2-1
TGTGCCAGCAGCGGGGACAGGGGTAATCAGCCCCAGCATTTT	CASSGDRGNQPQHF	TRBD1	.	TRBV2	TRBJ1-5
TGTGCCAGCAGTTCCTGGACAGGGGGAGGCACAGATACGCAGTATTTT	CASSSWTGGGTDTQYF	TRBD1	.	TRBV28	TRBJ2-3
TGCGCCAGCAGCAGGGGAGGGGGAGGCGTAGACGAGCAGTTCTTC	CASSRGGGGVDEQFF	.	.	TRBV5-1	TRBJ2-1
TGTGCCAGCAGTGGAACTAGCGGGGGGGGGAAAGAGCAGTACTTC	CASSGTSGGGKEQYF	TRBD2	.	TRBV28	TRBJ2-7
TGTGCCAGCGTAGGGGGCGGGATCTCCTACGAGCAGTACTTC	CASVGGGISYEQYF	.	.	TRBV5-6	TRBJ2-7
TGTGCCAGCTCATTCGGGACCGCAGGGGGAGATACGCAGTATTTT	CASSFGTAGGDTQYF	TRBD1	.	TRBV18	TRBJ2-3
TGTGCCAGCGGTAGAGGCGGTGACGGGGGAGAGACCCAGTACTTC	CASGRGGDGGETQYF	.	.	TRBV6-5	TRBJ2-5
TGTGCCAGTAGCCGGTTGTATAGCAATCAGCCCCAGCATTTT	CASSRLYSNQPQHF	.	.	TRBV19	TRBJ1-5
TGTGCCAGCAGTGTGATAGTCTCACCGCGGGGCGAGCAGTACTTC	CASSVIVSPRGEQYF	.	.	TRBV2	TRBJ2-7
TGCAGCGTTGCCTCGTCGGGACAGGGGTTGAGGAATCAGCCCCAGCATTTT	CSVASSGQGLRNQPQHF	TRBD1	.	TRBV29-1	TRBJ1-5
TGCGCCAGCAGCCAAGAAAGGGGGTATAGCAATCAGCCCCAGCATTTT	CASSQERGYSNQPQHF	.	.	TRBV4-1	TRBJ1-5
TGTGCCAGCAGCGTGCAGGGTGACACTGAAGCTTTCTTT	CASSVQGDTEAFF	.	.	TRBV9	TRBJ1-1
TGTGCCAGTAGTATAGTATGGGGACAGGAGGCCTACGAGCAGTACTTC	CASSIVWGQEAYEQYF	TRBD1	.	TRBV19	TRBJ2-7
TGTGCCAGCAGCTTAGGCGAGGGGGACACTGAAGCTTTCTTT	CASSLGEGDTEAFF	.	.	TRBV5-4	TRBJ1-1
TGTGCCAGCAGCCCTAGGGACAGGGGTTCCCAAGAGACCCAGTACTTC	CASSPRDRGSQETQYF	TRBD1	.	TRBV28	TRBJ2-5
TGTGCCAGCAGTGGGGGACTAGCGGACTACAATGAGCAGTTCTTC	CASSGGLADYNEQFF	TRBD2	.	TRBV6-6	TRBJ2-1
TGCGCCAGCAGCTTCAGCGGGAGTGGATACGAGCAGTACTTC	CASSFSGSGYEQYF	TRBD2	.	TRBV5-1	TRBJ2-7